The clone carrying this TCR beta chain was counted ten times or more. Gene names are the mouse ones. Read sequence stops 4 residues before the CDR3 end, and the germline J gene provides the missing end. Germline values: CDR1 FNHDT, CDR2 SITEND (reference sequence). The CDR3 covers 13 residues. Sequencing relied on a cDNA template that was reverse transcribed from extracted RNA. Produced via immunoSEQ multiplex PCR; TCRdb's table is partial and in-frame only. The sample presents about 5,800 clones, none singletons. The sample is drawn from a study of CD8+ T cells in alopecia areata. Study as a whole: Spontaneous alopecia affected the 6-12-month-old C3H/HeJ graft donors, whose skin was transplanted to roughly 7-10-week-old female C3H/HeJ mice.

Time point indicated: mouse skin 6 weeks after grafting, around onset of hair loss. Source: skin, taken at week 6. The V gene is TRBV19, the J gene TRBJ2-7; D perhaps matches TRBD1 (5 bases). The TCR sequence derives from a C3H/HeJ mouse with alopecia areata. MHC haplotype here: H2-k. Partial CDR3 DNA: TGTGCCAGCAGTATTGGCAGGGAGAAT. It specifies CASSIGREN. In full, the CDR3 is CASSIGRENEQYF.